The clone carrying this T cell receptor beta chain was seen a handful of times. This entry comes from a study of blood T cells in healthy people across ages. Next came a second PCR, run for roughly 6 to 11 cycles, which used a sample-barcoded 5' primer along with a J-beta primer mix. TCRdb re-analysed the 5' RACE reads in MiXCR, keeping a single row per CDR3 protein. The data show 800,000 to 950,000 distinct CDR3 sequences, with 40% to 60% seen just once and roughly an eighth held by the top ten. What was sequenced was blood. This sequence was found in a man under 40 in good health.

The CDR3 bases are TGCAGTGCTAGAGATCGGCAGGGACTGGACACCTTC. The encoded protein is CSARDRQGLDTF. The chain is built from TRBV20-1 and TRBJ1-2; D is perhaps TRBD1 (5 bases). Per germline, CDR1 DFQATT and CDR2 SNEGSKA (reference sequence). V lost 0 bases and J 12 bases, leaving 14 bases between the germline ends. The CDR3 totals 12 residues.